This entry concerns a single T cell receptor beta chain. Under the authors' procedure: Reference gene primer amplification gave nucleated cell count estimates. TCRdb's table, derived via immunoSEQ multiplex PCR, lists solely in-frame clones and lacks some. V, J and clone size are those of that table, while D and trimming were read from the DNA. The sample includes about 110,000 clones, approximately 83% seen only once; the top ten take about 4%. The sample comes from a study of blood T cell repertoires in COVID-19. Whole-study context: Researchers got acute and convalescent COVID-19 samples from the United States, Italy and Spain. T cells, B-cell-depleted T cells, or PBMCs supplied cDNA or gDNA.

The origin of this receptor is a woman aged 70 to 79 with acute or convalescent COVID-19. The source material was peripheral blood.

CDR3 amino acids: CASSSQSSGANVLTF. CDR3 nucleotide sequence: TGTGCCAGCTCGTCACAGAGCTCTGGGGCCAACGTCCTGACTTTC. The chain uses TRBV18 and TRBJ2-6, with unresolved D. Deletions cut 6 bases from V and 0 bases from J, with 9 bases between. Per the germline V gene, CDR1 is KGHSH and CDR2 is LQKENI. The CDR3 totals 15 residues.